This T cell receptor beta chain was found in a study of blood T cells in healthy people across ages (dated by TCRdb to between 2014 and 2016). Regarding the research as a whole: In model experiments, template switching captured roughly one uniquely barcoded TCR beta cDNA molecule for every two T cells. To avoid experimental bias, donors of different ages were spread randomly across the sequencing lanes. The donors were split into four age groups: young (average about 16 years), middle-aged (about 40), aged (more than 60) and long-lived (roughly 86). To track age-related changes in TCR beta repertoire diversity, the study relied on deep sequencing normalized with unique cDNA molecular identifiers. Two additional independent replicas of 1 million unique cDNA reads from the same blood draw were analyzed for two donors (one aged 18 to 30 and one aged 80 or older).

This clonotype has more than one count but fewer than ten. The antigen it recognizes is unknown. Per-base quality was not reported, and no clone a single base away is much larger than it. Here is what the overall study found, with its caveats: The long-lived group showed more naive CD4+ T cells, fewer expanded clones and increased TCR diversity than the aged group, suggesting age selection. A strong correlation was found between observed TCR beta diversity and the percentage of naive T cells measured by flow cytometry. Bulk unsorted PBMC profiling prevented conclusive comparison of naive and antigen-experienced compartments. Because donor CMV infection status was unknown, age-related changes in expanded clonotypes were potentially confounded. Observed TCR beta diversity per million T cells fell roughly linearly with age, and a significant reduction was already apparent by age roughly 40. Estimates of total diversity from one million sequenced T cells were regarded as lower bounds and underestimates.

Receptors were amplified or captured by 5' RACE. TCRdb records Illumina HiSeq 2500 as the sequencer. A second PCR of roughly 6 to 11 cycles was run with a J-beta primer mix and a sample-barcoded 5' primer. A template-switch 5' adaptor carrying 12 random nucleotides introduced a unique molecular identifier onto each TCR beta cDNA molecule. Each sample yielded at least 2.5 million CDR3-containing paired-end reads. The Mint cDNA synthesis kit, primed by a TRBC-specific oligonucleotide, was used to synthesize first-strand cDNA from all RNA. After uracil-DNA glycosylase treatment, a first 18-cycle PCR used universal primers M1SS and BC2_uni_R on all cDNA. The study's own analysis went as follows. Normalization of each sample was performed by random selection of 1 million high-quality reads, each carrying a distinct molecular identifier. Instead of being binned into consensus sequences, reads with shared molecular identifiers were discarded. MiTCR, run with a Q25 quality threshold and the strictest error-elimination algorithm, handled CDR3 identification, clonotype clustering and error correction. A nonparametric unseen species model using Euler transformation provided a lower-bound estimate of total TCR beta diversity. Through fastp at Q25 and MiXCR, TCRdb rebuilt clones from the public reads, retaining in-frame beta chains. When rows share a CDR3 protein, they turn into one entry using the most common DNA and genes. These V and J calls originate from TCRdb's pipeline instead of the authors' own analysis. In all, the sample holds some 710,000 distinct CDR3 sequences, and about 24% of those were seen once. The top ten clones comprise 20% to 25% of the sample.

The donors were 40 or so Caucasian individuals from Russia, aged roughly 6 to 90 years, who were systemically healthy. Each donor gave 8.5 to 10 milliliters of peripheral blood, collected into EDTA-treated Vacutainer tubes. PBMCs were isolated by Ficoll-Paque density-gradient centrifugation, with at least 6.5 million obtained per sample. Trizol reagent was used to extract total RNA from the PBMCs, yielding at least 5 micrograms per sample. For every donor, an aliquot of PBMCs went through flow cytometry to measure the percentages of naive CD45RAhigh/CD27high T cells. This TCR came from a man between 65 and 79 years old in good health. The sequenced sample was blood.

The CDR3 reads CSARVGANEQYF. The DNA sequence follows: TGCAGTGCTAGAGTGGGGGCCAACGAGCAGTACTTC. The chain is assembled from TRBV20-1 and TRBJ2-5, with a weak D call of TRBD1 (6 bases match). The DNA end lines up better with TRBJ2-7; the J call may be wrong. Counted from cysteine to phenylalanine, this CDR3 has 12 amino acids. The CDR3 DNA has 36 bases and is translated from base 1. CDR1 and CDR2, looked up from the germline V gene (reference sequence), are DFQATT and SNEGSKA.